A selection of T cell receptor beta chains follows, all from one sample in a study of CD8+CD57+ T cells in acquired aplastic anemia. TCRdb ran MiXCR on the reads and lists one entry per CDR3 protein. Of under 350,000 distinct CDR3 sequences listed, under 60% are singletons. The sequenced sample was sorted CD4+, CD8+, or CD8+CD57+ T cells (not recorded which) from PBMCs. Receptor source: a human donor with aplastic anemia. Each CDR3 is given with its conserved first and last residue. Each record gives: D gene, V gene, clone size, J gene, CDR3 DNA, CDR3 protein. The D gene is left open where the match is weak. Clone size is stated in some rows and not others, as once, few, many or a class when expanded.

>.|TRBV3-1|many|TRBJ2-5
TGTGCCAGCAACAGGGGGGGGAACAGGGTGGAGACCCAGTACTTC
CASNRGGNRVETQYF
>.|TRBV5-1|.|TRBJ2-3
TGCGCCAGCAGCTTAGGGACCTACGACTTCACGCAGTATTTT
CASSLGTYDFTQYF
>.|TRBV9|.|TRBJ2-3
TGTGCCAGCAGCGTAGGCAATTCTGCAGATACGCAGTATTTT
CASSVGNSADTQYF
>.|TRBV6-2/TRBV6-3|.|TRBJ2-7
TGTGCCAGCACCAACGGACCAGGCTACGAGCAGTACTTC
CASTNGPGYEQYF
>.|TRBV5-4|.|TRBJ2-7
TGTGCCAGCGGCCCATTGGCCAATGAGCAGTACTTC
CASGPLANEQYF
>TRBD1|TRBV5-1|many|TRBJ1-4
TGCGCCAGCAGCTGGGGACCGGGACAGCCAAATGAAAAACTGTTTTTT
CASSWGPGQPNEKLFF
>.|TRBV9|.|TRBJ2-1
TGTGCCAGCAGCACCGAGGGGGCGGGGGGTTCATACAATGAGCAGTTCTTC
CASSTEGAGGSYNEQFF
>TRBD2|TRBV20-1|once|TRBJ2-7
TGCAGTGCTAAGCGGCGGATAGCGGGATCTTACGAGCAGTACTTC
CSAKRRIAGSYEQYF
>.|TRBV7-9|few|TRBJ2-2
TGTGCCAGCAGCATTATCTCGGGGGACACCGGGGAGCTGTTTTTT
CASSIISGDTGELFF
>.|TRBV6-6|.|TRBJ2-5
TGTGCCAGCAGTTACGAGGGTTCCCCGAGGGAGACCCAGTACTTC
CASSYEGSPRETQYF
>.|TRBV2|.|TRBJ2-1
TGTGCCAGCAGCGGGGGAGTGGCGAATGAGCAGTTCTTC
CASSGGVANEQFF
>TRBD1|TRBV25-1|.|TRBJ1-5
TGTGCCAGCAGTCTAGGGGGGACAGCGAAGAATCAGCCCCAGCATTTT
CASSLGGTAKNQPQHF
>TRBD1|TRBV30|many|TRBJ2-7
TGTGCCTGGAGTGTTCAGGGGGCAGAGCAGTACTTC
CAWSVQGAEQYF
>TRBD1|TRBV6-5|many|TRBJ1-1
TGTGCCAGCAGGTGGGACAGGAACACTGAAGCTTTCTTT
CASRWDRNTEAFF
>TRBD1|TRBV20-1|.|TRBJ1-1
TGCAGTGCTAGGGGACAGGGGGGGAGGAACACTGAAGCTTTCTTT
CSARGQGGRNTEAFF
>.|TRBV19|.|TRBJ1-3
TGTGCCAGTAAAACCGGACAGAGCTCTGGAAACACCATATATTTT
CASKTGQSSGNTIYF
>TRBD2|TRBV12-3/TRBV12-4|.|TRBJ2-2
TGTGCCAGCAGTTTAGGGACTAGCGGGAGTAACACCGGGGAGCTGTTTTTT
CASSLGTSGSNTGELFF
>.|TRBV19|many|TRBJ1-1
TGTGCCAGTAGTGCGGGACCTTCTTACACTGAAGCTTTCTTT
CASSAGPSYTEAFF
>TRBD1|TRBV10-3|medium-sized|TRBJ2-7
TGTGCCATCAGAAGGACAGGGAGATCCTACGAGCAGTACTTC
CAIRRTGRSYEQYF
>.|TRBV12-3/TRBV12-4|.|TRBJ2-7
TGTGCCAGCAGTTTAGGGCAGGGTAAAGTAGGGCAGTACTTC
CASSLGQGKVGQYF
>TRBD1|TRBV10-3|few|TRBJ1-1
TGTGCCATCAGTGAGGGGCTTGGACAGGGGGTGGCTGAAGCTTTCTTT
CAISEGLGQGVAEAFF
>TRBD2|TRBV20-1|.|TRBJ2-1
TGCAGTGCTAGACGGCTAGCGGATTACAATGAGCAGTTCTTC
CSARRLADYNEQFF
>TRBD2|TRBV9|many|TRBJ2-1
TGTGCCAGCAGCGCGACCGGGACAGCGACTAGCGGGCCCTACAATGAGCAGTTCTTC
CASSATGTATSGPYNEQFF
>TRBD1|TRBV27|many|TRBJ1-2
TGTGCCAGCAGGTCACAGGGGTCATGGGGCTACACCTTC
CASRSQGSWGYTF
>.|TRBV6-2/TRBV6-3|.|TRBJ2-7
TGTGCCAGCAGTTACTCGGAGGGAGCCTACGAGCAGTACTTC
CASSYSEGAYEQYF
>TRBD1|TRBV12-3/TRBV12-4|.|TRBJ1-6
TGTGCCAGCAGTTTACCACGGGACAGGGGCAGTTCACCCCTCCACTTT
CASSLPRDRGSSPLHF
>.|TRBV7-9|once|TRBJ1-5
TGTGCCAGCAGACACCTAGCGGGGCAAGAGACCCAGCATTTT
CASRHLAGQETQHF
>.|TRBV5-1|.|TRBJ2-6
TGCGCCAGCGGCTTGGCAGGGGGGACTGGGGCCAACGTCCTGACTTTC
CASGLAGGTGANVLTF
>.|TRBV2|.|TRBJ1-5
TGTGCCAGCAAAGTAGAGGGCGTGCGGCAGCCCCAGCATTTT
CASKVEGVRQPQHF